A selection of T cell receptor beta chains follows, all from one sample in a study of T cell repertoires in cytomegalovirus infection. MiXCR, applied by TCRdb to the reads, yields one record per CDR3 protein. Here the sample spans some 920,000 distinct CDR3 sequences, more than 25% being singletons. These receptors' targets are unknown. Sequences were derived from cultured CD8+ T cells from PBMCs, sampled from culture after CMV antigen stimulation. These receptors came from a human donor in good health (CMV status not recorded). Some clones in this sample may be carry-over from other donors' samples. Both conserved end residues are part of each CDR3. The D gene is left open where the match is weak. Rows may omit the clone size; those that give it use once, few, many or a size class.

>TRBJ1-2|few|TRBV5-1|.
CASSPVAGAANYGYTF
TGCGCCAGCAGTCCGGTGGCAGGGGCGGCTAACTATGGCTACACCTTC
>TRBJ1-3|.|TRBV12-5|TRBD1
CASGLVLDRGEGNTIYF
TGTGCTAGTGGTTTGGTTCTCGACAGGGGTGAGGGAAACACCATATATTTT
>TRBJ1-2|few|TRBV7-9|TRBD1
CASSVLSGTAYGYTF
TGTGCCAGCAGCGTCCTATCCGGGACAGCCTATGGCTACACCTTC
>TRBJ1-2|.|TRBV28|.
CASSLSPHRVTNYGYTF
TGTGCCAGCAGTTTATCCCCACACAGGGTTACTAACTATGGCTACACCTTC
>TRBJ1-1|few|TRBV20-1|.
CSARDLGRDEAFF
TGCAGTGCTAGAGATCTCGGGAGGGATGAAGCTTTCTTT
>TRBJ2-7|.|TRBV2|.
CASSAVTYEQYF
TGTGCCAGCAGCGCAGTGACCTACGAGCAGTACTTC
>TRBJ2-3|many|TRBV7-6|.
CASSMTAFTDTQYF
TGTGCCAGCAGTATGACAGCATTTACAGATACGCAGTATTTT
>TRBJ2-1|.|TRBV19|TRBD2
CASSIFAGGMGTYNEQFF
TGTGCCAGTAGTATTTTTGCGGGGGGTATGGGAACCTACAATGAGCAGTTCTTC
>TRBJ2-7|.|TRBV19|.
CASSVLGGYEQYF
TGTGCCAGTAGCGTACTGGGGGGCTACGAGCAGTACTTC
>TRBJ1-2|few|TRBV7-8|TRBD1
CASSLAPGRGGGYTF
TGTGCCAGCAGCTTAGCCCCGGGCAGGGGGGGAGGCTACACCTTC
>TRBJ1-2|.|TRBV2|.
CASSEAVTNYGYTF
TGTGCCAGCAGTGAAGCAGTTACTAACTATGGCTACACCTTC
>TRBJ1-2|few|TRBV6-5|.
CASRGRETADHYGYTF
TGTGCCAGCAGAGGAAGGGAGACAGCGGACCACTATGGCTACACCTTC
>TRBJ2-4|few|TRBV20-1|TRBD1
CSARRGDRVYIQYF
TGCAGTGCTAGAAGGGGGGACAGGGTTTACATTCAGTACTTC
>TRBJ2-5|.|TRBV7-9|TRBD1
CASSPRTGVSRETQYF
TGTGCCAGCAGCCCCAGGACAGGGGTTTCAAGAGAGACCCAGTACTTC
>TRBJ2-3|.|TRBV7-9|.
CASSLDSGALLDTQYF
TGTGCCAGCAGCTTAGACTCCGGGGCGTTATTGGATACGCAGTATTTT
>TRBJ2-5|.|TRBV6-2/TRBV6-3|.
CATTVTSEPGSQYF
TGTGCCACCACAGTTACATCGGAGCCGGGGTCCCAGTACTTC